These 27 T cell receptor beta chains originate from one sample sequenced in a study of cytomegalovirus exposure and HLA in healthy donors. The primer mix had 60 Vbeta and 13 Jbeta primers. Some clones are missing from TCRdb's copy, which holds only in-frame ones; the method was immunoSEQ multiplex PCR. The sample includes around 180,000 clones, more than 70% of them seen just once. Sequenced: PBMCs. The receptors were gathered from a girl aged 5-17 years in good health and CMV-seronegative.

V is TRBV13 and J is TRBJ1-2; no firm D call. This CDR3 is built from 15 residues. Trimming stripped 7 bases from V and 0 bases from J, with 15 bases between. Germline-derived CDR1 and CDR2 are PRHDT and FYEKMQ (reference sequence). The CDR3 loop is CASTQYQAANYGYTF. The CDR3 nucleotides are TGTGCCAGCACCCAGTACCAGGCCGCTAACTATGGCTACACCTTC.

This clone was observed once. The V gene is TRBV11-2, the J gene TRBJ2-2, with 14 nucleotides matching TRBD2. This CDR3 region has 16 residues. Trimming cost V 4 bases and J 4 bases; bases outside gene matches: 2. Germline lookup yields CDR1 SGHAT and CDR2 FQNNGV. Here the CDR3 DNA reads TGTGCCAGCAGCTCCGGACTAGCGGGGGGCACCGGGGAGCTGTTTTTT. Translated, it gives CASSSGLAGGTGELFF.

This chain uses TRBV6-1 with TRBJ1-5, with 7 positions matching TRBD1. J gave up 0 bases and V 4 bases, and 15 bases lay outside the gene matches. CDR3 size: 19 residues. Germline V CDR1 and CDR2: MNHNS, SASEGT. The DNA of the CDR3 is TGTGCCAGCAGTGGACACCAGGGACAGACACTTTATAGCAATCAGCCCCAGCATTTT. Residues: CASSGHQGQTLYSNQPQHF.

About this clone: The junction departs from germline at one end; a sequencing error may be responsible. V usage is TRBV7-7 and J usage is TRBJ2-3, with 7 bases lining up with TRBD2. The CDR3 extends over 16 amino acids. From germline, CDR1 is SSHAT and CDR2 FNYEAQ (reference sequence). The CDR3: CASSPRTGLFSGTQYF. In nucleotides, the CDR3 is TGTGCTAGCAGCCCAAGAACGGGACTATTTTCGGGTACGCAGTATTTT.

The sample holds a few counts of this clone. In nucleotides, the CDR3 is TGTGCCAGCAGTGAAGCGCTTGGGACAGCACCCTACGAGCAGTACTTC. It specifies CASSEALGTAPYEQYF. This chain uses TRBV6-1 with TRBJ2-7, with 7 bases matching TRBD1. V gave up 0 bases and J gave up 2 bases; unmatched junction bases: 7. Germline CDR1 and CDR2: MNHNS and SASEGT. The CDR3 totals 16 residues.

The chain couples TRBV9 to TRBJ1-1; no reliable D call. Germline CDR1 and CDR2: SGDLS and YYNGEE. The CDR3 spans 15 residues. V gave up 3 bases and J gave up 0 bases, with 12 bases separating them. This CDR3 reads CASSERTGMNTEAFF. The CDR3 DNA reads as TGTGCCAGCAGCGAAAGAACGGGGATGAACACTGAAGCTTTCTTT.

The rearrangement links TRBV5-1 to TRBJ2-2; tentatively, D is TRBD2 (5 bases). CDR1 and CDR2 (germline): SGHRS, YFSETQ. V lost 0 bases to trimming and J lost 7 bases, with 13 bases between them. The CDR3 totals 15 residues. The chain's CDR3 is CASSLEAGVGGELFF. The CDR3 bases are TGCGCCAGCAGCTTGGAGGCCGGGGTCGGCGGGGAGCTGTTTTTT.

The J gene is TRBJ1-1, the V gene TRBV14; D remains unclear. CDR3 length: 14 residues. Per the germline V gene, CDR1 is SGHDN and CDR2 is FVKESK. V was cut by 4 bases and J by 4 bases, with 13 bases left in between. CDR3: CASSLSGFLTEAFF. CDR3 nucleotide sequence: TGTGCCAGCAGCCTTTCGGGTTTCCTCACTGAAGCTTTCTTT. Together with reference TRBV14 and TRBJ1-1, the CDR3 gives the full variable domain: EAGVTQFPSHSVIEKGQTVTLRCDPISGHDNLYWYRRVMGKEIKFLLHFVKESKQDESGMPNNRFLAERTGGTYSTLKVQPAELEDSGVYFCASSLSGFLTEAFFGQGTRLTVV.

V and J are TRBV11-2 and TRBJ2-5; D is unresolved. The V end lost 1 base, the J end lost 4 bases, and 10 bases lay between the germline ends. Germline V gives CDR1 SGHAT, CDR2 FQNNGV. The CDR3 is made up of 14 amino acids. The CDR3 coding sequence is TGTGCCAGCAGCTTAGGGAGCTTAGGAGAGACCCAGTACTTC. It is translated as CASSLGSLGETQYF.

The genes are TRBV2 and TRBJ1-5; possible D gene TRBD1, 5 bases. CDR1 and CDR2 (germline): SNHLY, FYNNEI. V lost 3 bases and J lost 0, with 18 bases in between. The CDR3 contains 18 residues. The CDR3 protein is CASSDGAGKGYSNQPQHF. The CDR3 DNA sequence: TGTGCCAGCAGTGATGGGGCAGGGAAGGGATATAGCAATCAGCCCCAGCATTTT.

V and J are TRBV18 and TRBJ2-2; unclear D gene. The V and J ends lost 3 bases and 1 base respectively, with 6 bases between them. Germline-derived CDR1 and CDR2 are KGHSH and LQKENI. This CDR3 comprises 14 residues. The CDR3 spells CASSPLKNTGELFF. The CDR3 nucleotides read TGTGCCAGCTCACCCCTTAAGAACACCGGGGAGCTGTTTTTT. The variable domain in full, completed from reference TRBV18 and TRBJ2-2, reads NAGVMQNPRHLVRRRGQEARLRCSPMKGHSHVYWYRQLPEEGLKFMVYLQKENIIDESGMPKERFSAEFPKEGPSILRIQQVVRGDSAAYFCASSPLKNTGELFFGEGSRLTVL.

The sample holds a few counts of this clone. The rearrangement joins TRBV6-5 to TRBJ1-4; possible D gene TRBD1, 5 bases. Germline CDR1 and CDR2: MNHEY and SVGAGI. With 6 bases removed from V and 7 bases from J, the gap between germline ends came to 15 bases. CDR3 length equals 14 residues. The CDR3 spells CASRGPAGREKLFF. The DNA of the CDR3 is TGTGCCAGCAGGGGGCCAGCGGGACGTGAAAAACTGTTTTTT.

V is TRBV13 and J is TRBJ2-7; D is possibly TRBD1 (8 bases). The CDR3 runs to 14 residues. Germline assignment: CDR1 PRHDT and CDR2 FYEKMQ (reference sequence). V was clipped by 1 base and J by 3 bases, with 10 bases between them. The chain's CDR3 is CASSLDRGGYEQYF. DNA of the CDR3: TGTGCCAGCAGCTTAGACAGGGGGGGCTACGAGCAGTACTTC.

This clone occurred a few times. The chain uses TRBV6-1 and TRBJ1-3; D remains unclear. Per the germline V gene, CDR1 is MNHNS and CDR2 is SASEGT. The CDR3 has 15 amino acids. V shed 2 bases and J shed 0 bases, with 8 bases lying between them. As DNA, the CDR3 is TGTGCCAGCAGTGAAAGCACCGTCTCTGGAAACACCATATATTTT. Translating it yields CASSESTVSGNTIYF.

This clone was observed a single time. The gene calls are TRBV19 and TRBJ1-1, with a tentative D call TRBD1 (5 bases). From germline, CDR1 is LNHDA and CDR2 SQIVND (reference sequence). The CDR3 runs 12 residues. With 8 bases removed from V and 4 bases from J, the gap between germline ends came to 11 bases. CDR3 sequence (DNA): TGTGCCAGTGGCAGGGATGGCACTGAAGCTTTCTTT. This codes for CASGRDGTEAFF.

The V and J genes are TRBV25-1 and TRBJ1-2, with D hard to call. There are 12 residues in the CDR3. Germline V gene data show CDR1 as MGHDK and CDR2 as SYGVNS. The V end was cut by 4 bases, the J end by 6 bases, with 9 bases between. The CDR3 nucleotides are TGTGCCAGCAGTGTCGGGAAAAATGGCTACACCTTC. As protein: CASSVGKNGYTF.

V gene TRBV11-2 combines with J gene TRBJ2-1; D perhaps matches TRBD1 (5 bases). The CDR3 covers 18 residues. Trimming removed 0 bases at V and 4 bases at J, with 19 bases between. Per the germline V gene, CDR1 is SGHAT and CDR2 is FQNNGV. This CDR3 reads CASSLEGRAFSLYNEQFF. DNA for the CDR3: TGTGCCAGCAGCTTAGAGGGCAGGGCTTTTTCTCTGTACAATGAGCAGTTCTTC. The variable domain in full, with the rest retrieved from reference TRBV11-2 and TRBJ2-1, is EAGVAQSPRYKIIEKRQSVAFWCNPISGHATLYWYQQILGQGPKLLIQFQNNGVVDDSQLPKDRFSAERLKGVDSTLKIQPAKLEDSAVYLCASSLEGRAFSLYNEQFFGPGTRLTVL.

Only a few counts were recorded for this clone. The chain links TRBV5-1 to TRBJ1-1; 7 bases align to TRBD1. The CDR3 runs to 14 residues. Looked up from germline, CDR1 is SGHRS and CDR2 is YFSETQ. The junction had 1 base not matched to a gene; V was cut back by 2 bases and J by 0 bases. CDR3 region: CASSLQGMNTEAFF. CDR3 nucleotides: TGCGCCAGCAGCTTACAGGGGATGAACACTGAAGCTTTCTTT.

This clone showed up just once. The chain recombines TRBV9 with TRBJ1-6; D unclear. Germline CDR1 SGDLS, CDR2 YYNGEE. V was shortened by 4 bases and J by 11 bases, with 16 bases between the two germline ends. The CDR3 runs 14 residues. CDR3 DNA: TGTGCCAGCAGCCCCCCCGGGGTTAGGACACCCCTCCACTTT. It is translated as CASSPPGVRTPLHF.

V and J are TRBV18 and TRBJ1-4, with D hard to call. The length of the CDR3 is 13 residues. The V and J ends lost 8 bases and 7 bases respectively, with 14 bases between them. Germline CDR1 KGHSH, CDR2 LQKENI. The CDR3 spells CASGPGTLEKLFF. CDR3 nucleotide sequence: TGTGCCAGCGGGCCGGGAACACTTGAAAAACTGTTTTTT. Full variable domain (missing parts from reference TRBV18 and TRBJ1-4): NAGVMQNPRHLVRRRGQEARLRCSPMKGHSHVYWYRQLPEEGLKFMVYLQKENIIDESGMPKERFSAEFPKEGPSILRIQQVVRGDSAAYFCASGPGTLEKLFFGSGTQLSVL.

The chain joins TRBV5-4 to TRBJ2-3, with TRBD2 identical over 13 bases. Germline V lookup: CDR1 SGHNT, CDR2 YYREEE (reference sequence). V lost 9 bases and J lost 2; bases outside the gene matches: 6. This CDR3 region has 15 residues. The CDR3 DNA follows: TGTGCCACCCGACTAGCGGGGGGCTACACAGATACGCAGTATTTT. Its translation: CATRLAGGYTDTQYF.

The chain joins TRBV27 to TRBJ2-1, with unresolved D. V was pared by 1 base and J by 0 bases, with 10 bases between. The CDR3 has 16 residues. Germline CDR1 is MNHEY and CDR2 is SMNVEV (reference sequence). CDR3: CASSLYAGDSYNEQFF. CDR3 sequence (DNA): TGTGCCAGCAGTTTATACGCAGGTGACTCCTACAATGAGCAGTTCTTC.

The chain links TRBV6-5 to TRBJ2-2; 7 bases are a match to TRBD2. The germline V gene has CDR1 MNHEY and CDR2 SVGAGI. With V trimmed by 7 bases and J by 3 bases, 8 bases remained unmatched. This CDR3 is 15 amino acids long. The chain's CDR3 is CASTQGGEDTGELFF. The CDR3 region has the DNA TGTGCCAGCACCCAGGGAGGGGAGGACACCGGGGAGCTGTTTTTT.

This clone was counted a single time. The rearrangement links TRBV18 to TRBJ2-1, with 12 bases matching TRBD2. CDR3 length equals 16 residues. Germline CDR1 reads KGHSH; CDR2 reads LQKENI. Trimming cost V 3 bases and J 10 bases; bases outside gene matches: 10. CDR3 residues: CASSPPALAGGAEQFF. CDR3 DNA: TGTGCCAGCTCACCTCCCGCCCTAGCGGGGGGGGCAGAGCAGTTCTTC.

The rearrangement links TRBV15 to TRBJ2-2; D is perhaps TRBD2 (6 bases). Trimming shortened V by 5 bases and J by 2 bases, and 12 bases separated the two germline ends. The CDR3 spans 15 residues. CDR1 and CDR2 (germline): LNHNV, YYDKDF (reference sequence). CDR3 sequence (DNA): TGTGCCACCAGCGCACCGGGACTCAACACCGGGGAGCTGTTTTTT. It specifies CATSAPGLNTGELFF.

The chain carries TRBV6-4 and TRBJ1-5; D call uncertain. V lost 0 bases and J lost 6, with 6 bases in between. Germline CDR1 reads MRHNA; CDR2 reads SNTAGT. The CDR3 is made up of 13 amino acids. The CDR3 is CASSDSSGQPQHF. DNA of the CDR3: TGTGCCAGCAGTGACTCGAGCGGTCAGCCCCAGCATTTT.

This clone was recorded only once. The rearrangement joins TRBV30 to TRBJ2-5; 8 bases agree with TRBD2. Trimming at V came to 5 bases and at J to 5 bases, leaving 10 bases not matched to a gene. The CDR3 spans 14 residues. CDR1 is GTSNPN and CDR2 is SVGIG in the germline V gene (reference sequence). The CDR3: CAWAPGLGAETQYF. In nucleotides, the CDR3 is TGTGCCTGGGCTCCGGGACTAGGAGCGGAGACCCAGTACTTC.